This TCR beta chain appears in the sequencing data of a study of control samples from healthy donors and cancer patients. Trimming pared 5 bases from V and 4 bases from J, leaving 12 bases between. Germline loops: CDR1 MNHNY, CDR2 SVGAGI (reference sequence). The CDR3 sequence is 14 residues long. TCRdb's table, derived via immunoSEQ multiplex PCR, lists solely in-frame clones and lacks some. In the table there are 70,000 or so clones, about 87% of which are singletons. The sequence derives from a man aged 50 or older in good health. The chain couples TRBV6-6 to TRBJ1-3; TRBD1 might be the D (5 bases). Source material: blood. This CDR3 is CASSPGTLGNTIYF. The CDR3 nucleotides read TGTGCCAGCAGTCCCGGGACTCTGGGAAACACCATATATTTT.